This T cell receptor beta chain was obtained from a study of beta chain features in type 1 diabetes. The overall study: Investigators examined some 110,000,000 sorted cells across all samples.

This clone was picked up a small number of times. Its antigen is unknown. Points from the study as a whole: TCRB repertoires of naive, central memory and Treg cells appeared more similar among patients than among healthy donors.

The CDR3 runs to 15 residues. Trimming cost V 5 bases and J 5 bases; bases outside gene matches: 7. The germline V gene has CDR1 SGHTA and CDR2 FQGNSA. Per donor, one heparinised blood draw averaged roughly 110 mL. Via CD45RO/CCR7/CD25/CD127/CD95/CD27, cells of the CD4+ naive, central memory, regulatory and stem cell-like memory subsets were sorted. The sequenced template was cDNA made from the entire isolated RNA. The method was immunoSEQ multiplex PCR; TCRdb's version includes in-frame clones alone and lacks a portion of them. The sample comprises roughly 300,000 clones, 8% of which are singletons, and around 0.44% rests with the top ten.

The rearrangement links TRBV7-2 to TRBJ2-1; 9 positions agree with TRBD1. Material: central memory CD4+ T cells from blood. The TCR sequence derives from a young woman in good health. The CDR3 sequence is CASSGQTGGHNEQFF. The CDR3 bases are TGTGCCAGCAGCGGACAGACAGGGGGACACAATGAGCAGTTCTTC.